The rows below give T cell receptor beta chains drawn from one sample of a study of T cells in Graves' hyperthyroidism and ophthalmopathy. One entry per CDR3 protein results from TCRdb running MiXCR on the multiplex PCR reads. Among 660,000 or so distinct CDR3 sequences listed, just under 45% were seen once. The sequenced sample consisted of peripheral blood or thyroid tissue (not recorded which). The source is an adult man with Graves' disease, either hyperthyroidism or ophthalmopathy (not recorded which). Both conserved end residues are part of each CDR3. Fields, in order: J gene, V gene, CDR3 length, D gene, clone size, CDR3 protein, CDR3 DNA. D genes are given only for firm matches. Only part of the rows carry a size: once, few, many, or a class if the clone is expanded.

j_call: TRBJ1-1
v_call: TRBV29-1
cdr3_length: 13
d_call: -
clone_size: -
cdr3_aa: CSLGPGAHTEAFF
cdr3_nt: TGCAGCTTAGGGCCAGGGGCCCACACTGAAGCTTTCTTT

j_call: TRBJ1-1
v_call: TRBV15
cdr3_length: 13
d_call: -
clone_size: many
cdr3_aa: CATSRQGTTEAFF
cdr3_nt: TGTGCCACCAGCAGACAGGGGACCACTGAAGCTTTCTTT

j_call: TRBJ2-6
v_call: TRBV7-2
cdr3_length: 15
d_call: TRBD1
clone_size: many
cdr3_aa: CASSLDRAGANVLTF
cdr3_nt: TGTGCCAGCAGCTTGGACAGGGCTGGGGCCAACGTCCTGACTTTC

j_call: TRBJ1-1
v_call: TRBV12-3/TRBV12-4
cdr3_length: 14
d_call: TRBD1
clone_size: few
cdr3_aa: CASSWRDRGAEAFF
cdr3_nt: TGTGCCAGCAGTTGGAGGGACAGGGGTGCTGAAGCTTTCTTT

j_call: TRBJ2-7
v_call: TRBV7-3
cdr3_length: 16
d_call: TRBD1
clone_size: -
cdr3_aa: CASSRGEDRGSYEQYF
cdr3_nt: TGCGCCAGCAGCCGGGGAGAGGACAGGGGCTCCTACGAGCAGTACTTC

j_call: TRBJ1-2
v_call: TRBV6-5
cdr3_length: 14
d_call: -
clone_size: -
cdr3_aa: CASSYSGTVEGYTF
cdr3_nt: TGTGCCAGCAGTTACTCAGGGACGGTGGAGGGCTACACCTTC

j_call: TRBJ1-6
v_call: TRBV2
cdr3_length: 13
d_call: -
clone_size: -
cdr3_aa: CASSAGERSPLHF
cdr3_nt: TGTGCCAGCAGTGCGGGGGAGAGATCACCCCTCCACTTT

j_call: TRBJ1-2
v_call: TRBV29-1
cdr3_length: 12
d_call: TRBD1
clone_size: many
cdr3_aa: CSGRDSNYGYTF
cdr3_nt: TGCAGCGGCCGGGACAGCAACTATGGCTACACCTTC

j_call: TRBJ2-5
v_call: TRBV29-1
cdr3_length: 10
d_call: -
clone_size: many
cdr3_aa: CSVPGETQYF
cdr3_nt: TGCAGCGTTCCCGGGGAGACCCAGTACTTC

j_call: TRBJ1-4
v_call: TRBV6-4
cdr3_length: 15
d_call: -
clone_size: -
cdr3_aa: CASSYSGGEYEKLFF
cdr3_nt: TGTGCCAGCAGTTACTCGGGGGGAGAATACGAAAAACTGTTTTTT

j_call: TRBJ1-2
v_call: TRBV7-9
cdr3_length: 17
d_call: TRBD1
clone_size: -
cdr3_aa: CASSSTLTGARKAGYTF
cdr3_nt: TGTGCCAGCAGCTCCACTCTGACAGGGGCGCGAAAGGCTGGCTACACCTTC

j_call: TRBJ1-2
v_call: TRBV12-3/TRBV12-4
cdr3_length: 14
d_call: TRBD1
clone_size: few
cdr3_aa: CASSYGTGGKGYTF
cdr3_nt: TGTGCCAGCAGTTATGGGACAGGGGGGAAGGGCTACACCTTC

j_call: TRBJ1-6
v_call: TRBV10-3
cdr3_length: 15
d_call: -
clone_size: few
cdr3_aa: CASSLSGPVGSPLHF
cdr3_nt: TGTGCCAGCAGTTTATCGGGACCGGTGGGTTCACCCCTCCACTTT

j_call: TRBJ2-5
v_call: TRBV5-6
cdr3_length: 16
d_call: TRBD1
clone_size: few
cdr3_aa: CASSVTGGGWQETQYF
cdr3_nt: TGTGCCAGCAGCGTGACAGGGGGCGGGTGGCAAGAGACCCAGTACTTC

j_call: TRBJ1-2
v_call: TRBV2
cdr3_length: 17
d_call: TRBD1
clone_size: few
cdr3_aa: CASSPTGTELGYYGYTF
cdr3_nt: TGTGCCAGCTCACCGACCGGGACAGAGCTTGGGTACTATGGCTACACCTTC

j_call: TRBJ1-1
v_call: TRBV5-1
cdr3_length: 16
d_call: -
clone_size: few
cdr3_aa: CASSLSTYGGTTEAFF
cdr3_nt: TGTGCCAGCAGCTTATCTACGTACGGGGGGACCACTGAAGCTTTCTTT

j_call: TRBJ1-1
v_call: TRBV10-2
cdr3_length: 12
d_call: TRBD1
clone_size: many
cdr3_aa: CASSELQGRAFF
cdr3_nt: TGCGCCAGCAGTGAGTTACAGGGGCGGGCTTTCTTT

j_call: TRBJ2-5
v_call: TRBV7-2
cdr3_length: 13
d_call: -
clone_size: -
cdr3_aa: CASSLDWGQPQYF
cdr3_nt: TGTGCCAGCAGCTTAGATTGGGGTCAGCCCCAGTACTTC

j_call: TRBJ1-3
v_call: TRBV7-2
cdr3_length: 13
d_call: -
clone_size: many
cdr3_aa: CASSLLLANTIYF
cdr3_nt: TGTGCCAGCAGCTTACTTTTGGCGAACACCATATATTTT

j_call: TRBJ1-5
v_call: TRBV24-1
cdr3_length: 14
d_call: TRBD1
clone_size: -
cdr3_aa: CATSDRGLNQPQHF
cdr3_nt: TGTGCCACCAGCGACAGGGGACTCAATCAGCCCCAGCATTTT

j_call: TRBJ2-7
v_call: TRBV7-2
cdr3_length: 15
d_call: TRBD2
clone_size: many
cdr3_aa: CASSPLAGATYEQYF
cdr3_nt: TGTGCCAGCAGCCCACTAGCGGGGGCGACCTACGAGCAGTACTTC

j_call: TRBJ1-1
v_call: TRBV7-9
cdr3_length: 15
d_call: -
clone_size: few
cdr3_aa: CASSQDSWADTEAFF
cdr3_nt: TGTGCCAGCAGCCAGGACAGTTGGGCGGACACTGAAGCTTTCTTT

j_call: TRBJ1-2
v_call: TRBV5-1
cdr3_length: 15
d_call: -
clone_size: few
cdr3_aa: CASSLPGLTVFGYTF
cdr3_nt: TGCGCCAGCAGCTTGCCGGGACTGACGGTCTTTGGCTACACCTTC

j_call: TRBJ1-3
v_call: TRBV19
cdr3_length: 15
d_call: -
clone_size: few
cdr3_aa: CASSTDRSSGNTIYF
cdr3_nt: TGTGCCAGTAGTACCGACAGGAGCTCTGGAAACACCATATATTTT

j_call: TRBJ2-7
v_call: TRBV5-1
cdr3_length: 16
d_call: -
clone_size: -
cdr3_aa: CASSTGGGSTLYEQYF
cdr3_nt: TGCGCCAGCAGCACTGGAGGTGGCTCGACCCTCTACGAGCAGTACTTC

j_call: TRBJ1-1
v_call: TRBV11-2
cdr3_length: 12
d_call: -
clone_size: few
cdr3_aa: CASSSNKGQAFF
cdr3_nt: TGTGCCAGCAGCTCGAACAAGGGGCAAGCTTTCTTT

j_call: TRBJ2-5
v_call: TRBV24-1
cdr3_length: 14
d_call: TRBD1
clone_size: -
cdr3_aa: CATSWSGQQETQYF
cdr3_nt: TGTGCCACCAGTTGGTCGGGACAGCAAGAGACCCAGTACTTC

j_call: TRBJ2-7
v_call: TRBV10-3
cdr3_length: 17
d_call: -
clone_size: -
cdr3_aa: CAISEQVVGRTVYEQYF
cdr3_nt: TGTGCCATCAGTGAGCAGGTTGTAGGACGGACGGTCTACGAGCAGTACTTC

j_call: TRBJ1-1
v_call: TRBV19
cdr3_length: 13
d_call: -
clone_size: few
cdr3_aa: CASSHGTPNEAFF
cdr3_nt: TGTGCCAGTAGTCACGGGACACCAAATGAAGCTTTCTTT

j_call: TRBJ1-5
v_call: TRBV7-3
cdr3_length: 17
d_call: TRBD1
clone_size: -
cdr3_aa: CASSLHIPGGGNQPQHF
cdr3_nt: TGCGCCAGCAGCCTCCACATCCCAGGGGGGGGAAATCAGCCCCAGCATTTT

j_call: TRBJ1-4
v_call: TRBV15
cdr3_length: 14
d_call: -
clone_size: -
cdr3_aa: CATSRGVQYEKLFF
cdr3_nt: TGTGCCACCAGCAGAGGCGTCCAGTATGAAAAACTGTTTTTT

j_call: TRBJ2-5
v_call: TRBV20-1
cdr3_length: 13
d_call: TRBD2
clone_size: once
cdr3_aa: CSEQRGTQETQYF
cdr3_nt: TGCAGTGAGCAGCGGGGGACCCAAGAGACCCAGTACTTC

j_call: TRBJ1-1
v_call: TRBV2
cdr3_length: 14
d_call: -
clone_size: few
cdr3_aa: CASSYFIRGTEAFF
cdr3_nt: TGTGCCAGCAGTTACTTTATCCGGGGCACTGAAGCTTTCTTT

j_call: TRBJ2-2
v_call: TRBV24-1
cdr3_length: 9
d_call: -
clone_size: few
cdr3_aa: CATTWELFF
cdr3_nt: TGTGCCACCACCTGGGAGCTGTTTTTT